This TCR beta chain was obtained from a study of regulatory T cells in long-lasting Graves disease. Documented time point: persistent/refractory GD, antithyroid drugs over 5 years with positive TRAb. Following extraction of RNA from PBMCs, that RNA was used to make the TCR library. The authors diagnosed Graves' disease using American Thyroid Association guidelines. Building of the TCR beta libraries involved iRepertoire HTBI primers and Arm-PCR of CDR3 regions. TCRdb ran MiXCR on the multiplex PCR reads and lists one entry per CDR3 protein. This sample yields 400,000 to 450,000 distinct CDR3 sequences, of which 23% are seen a single time; roughly 30% belongs to the top ten. The junction had 5 bases not matched to a gene; V was cut back by 0 bases and J by 1 base. The CDR3 sequence is 18 residues long.

The sequence came from a female donor with Graves disease. The chain uses TRBV12-3 or TRBV12-4 and TRBJ2-5; 13 bases are shared with TRBD2. Sequenced material: peripheral blood mononuclear cells (PBMCs), taken when the disease was refractory, from a patient treated with antithyroid drugs. The DNA of the CDR3 is TGTGCCAGCAGTTTAGCGCGAGGGACTAGCGGGACCCAAGAGACCCAGTACTTC. Translation: CASSLARGTSGTQETQYF.